A single sample is the source of the 26 T cell receptor beta chains below, sequenced in a study of T cell responses to AZD1222 COVID-19 vaccine (dated by TCRdb to the early 2020s). The library was produced with the immunoSEQ multiplex PCR assay. TCRdb retrieved this table from immuneACCESS and kept in-frame rearrangements only. Not all clones are present; in checked studies, unresolved V genes account for under half, and no reason is known for the remainder. In this sample the table shows over 100,000 clones, roughly nine tenths of which occur a single time. Together, the top ten hold 2% to 3% of the sample. The meaning of the sample's time point label: about 28 days (+/-7) after the second vaccine dose. The sequencing used peripheral blood, collected 28 days after the second AZD1222 dose. The receptors originated from an adult who received the AZD1222 COVID-19 vaccine.

Only one count was recorded for this clone. This chain joins TRBV9 and TRBJ1-2, with D perhaps matching TRBD1 (6 bases). V was cut by 3 bases and J by 0 bases, with 9 bases left in between. The V gene's germline CDR1 is SGDLS and CDR2 YYNGEE. The CDR3 contains 14 residues. This CDR3 is CASSDRVTNYGYTF. CDR3 nucleotides: TGTGCCAGCAGCGACAGGGTCACTAACTATGGCTACACCTTC.

The CDR3 region has the DNA TGCGCCAGCAGCTTGGAGGGGAGAAGTTATGGCTACACCTTC. As protein: CASSLEGRSYGYTF. V and J are TRBV5-1 and TRBJ1-2, with a weak D call TRBD1 (5 bases). V lost 0 bases and J 5 bases, leaving 11 bases between the germline ends. The germline CDR1 and CDR2 sequences are SGHRS and YFSETQ. The CDR3 is 14 residues long.

This clone was recorded only once. The chain carries TRBV25-1 and TRBJ1-2, with D possibly matching TRBD1 (5 bases). CDR3 length: 12 residues. Trimming took off 6 bases at V and 5 bases at J, with 10 bases between the two ends. Germline V gives CDR1 MGHDK, CDR2 SYGVNS. CDR3 protein: CASRDTLYGYTF. In DNA form, the CDR3 reads TGTGCCAGCAGGGACACGCTGTATGGCTACACCTTC.

The gene calls are TRBV3-1 (or the pseudogene TRBV3-2) and TRBJ2-7; perhaps D is TRBD1 or TRBD2 (5 bases each). Germline V gene lookup returns CDR1 LGHDT and CDR2 YNNKEL (reference sequence). With 2 bases removed from V and 5 bases from J, the gap between germline ends came to 13 bases. CDR3 length: 14 amino acids. The CDR3 bases are TGTGCCAGCAGCCAACCGGGACCTAGGAACGAGCAGTACTTC. It encodes CASSQPGPRNEQYF.

This clone appeared a single time. The rearrangement uses TRBV7-9 and TRBJ2-4, with D hard to call. The length of the CDR3 is 14 residues. Germline CDR1 is SEHNR and CDR2 is FQNEAQ (reference sequence). Trimming took 4 bases from V and 7 from J, leaving 14 bases between them. CDR3 in DNA: TGTGCCAGCAGCTCCTTGGTGGGTTTGAACATTCAGTACTTC. The encoded protein is CASSSLVGLNIQYF.

The chain joins TRBV30 to TRBJ2-7, with D possibly called TRBD1 or TRBD2 (5 bases each). The CDR3 is 12 residues long. Germline-derived CDR1 and CDR2 are GTSNPN and SVGIG (reference sequence). Trimming took off 4 bases at V and 3 bases at J, with 10 bases between the two ends. DNA for the CDR3: TGTGCCTGGACCCGGGACGGCTACGAGCAGTACTTC. Its translation: CAWTRDGYEQYF.

This sequence joins TRBV5-1 and TRBJ2-3; 7 nucleotides line up with TRBD2. The CDR3 spans 15 residues. CDR1 is SGHRS, CDR2 YFSETQ, per germline. V lost 0 bases to trimming and J lost 1 base; unmatched junction nucleotides: 2. CDR3 residues: CASSLGGGGTDTQYF. The CDR3 nucleotides read TGCGCCAGCAGCTTGGGCGGGGGAGGCACAGATACGCAGTATTTT.

The chain couples TRBV6-5 to TRBJ1-2; TRBD1 agrees at 9 bases. This CDR3 region has 14 residues. Germline values: CDR1 MNHEY, CDR2 SVGAGI. After removal of 10 bases from V and 0 bases from J, the junction contained 6 bases not matched to a gene. The CDR3 region has the DNA TGTGCCACCCCCGGGACAGGGCCTAACTATGGCTACACCTTC. Amino acid sequence: CATPGTGPNYGYTF.

This chain uses TRBV9 with TRBJ1-6; maybe TRBD1 (5 bases). Germline CDR1 and CDR2: SGDLS and YYNGEE. The CDR3 extends over 15 amino acids. The V end was cut by 2 bases, the J end by 8 bases, with 14 bases between. In nucleotides, the CDR3 is TGTGCCAGCAGCGTCGAACAGGATTCTTATTCACCCCTCCACTTT. Residues: CASSVEQDSYSPLHF. Full variable domain (outside the CDR3, taken from reference TRBV9 and TRBJ1-6): DSGVTQTPKHLITATGQRVTLRCSPRSGDLSVYWYQQSLDQGLQFLIQYYNGEERAKGNILERFSAQQFPDLHSELNLSSLELGDSALYFCASSVEQDSYSPLHFGNGTRLTVT.

A word on this clone: The junction differs from germline at one of its ends, possibly a read error. The chain couples TRBV18 to TRBJ1-4; D gene uncertain. Germline V gene data show CDR1 as KGHSH and CDR2 as LQKENI. This CDR3 comprises 13 residues. For the CDR3, the DNA is TGTGCCAGCTCACCTGATCCCCAGCGGTCTTTCTCTTTT. Protein: CASSPDPQRSFSF.

The chain links TRBV25-1 to TRBJ1-1, with D unclear. Germline V gene sequence: CDR1 MGHDK, CDR2 SYGVNS. The CDR3 covers 12 residues. V lost 8 bases and J lost 8, with 15 bases in between. This chain's CDR3 is CASATAQQEAFF. The CDR3 DNA follows: TGTGCCAGCGCCACAGCTCAACAAGAAGCTTTCTTT.

The chain links TRBV3-1 (or the pseudogene TRBV3-2) to TRBJ1-3; 7 bases fit TRBD1. The CDR3 sequence is 15 residues long. Trimming cost V 5 bases and J 2 bases; bases outside gene matches: 6. The germline V gene has CDR1 LGHDT and CDR2 YNNKEL (reference sequence). The CDR3 here is CASSYTGEPGNTIYF. The CDR3 coding sequence is TGTGCCAGCAGCTATACAGGGGAACCTGGAAACACCATATATTTT.

The chain joins TRBV11-2 to TRBJ2-1, with D possibly TRBD1 on 6 matching bases. V was pared by 2 bases and J by 10 bases, with 12 bases between. Germline assignment: CDR1 SGHAT and CDR2 FQNNGV. The CDR3 is 13 amino acids. In DNA form, the CDR3 reads TGTGCCAGCAGCTTAACGACAGACAGGGAGCAGTTCTTC. Amino acids: CASSLTTDREQFF.

In this sample, this clone turned up once. The CDR3 spells CASSVDQQGNTIYF. The CDR3 DNA is TGTGCCAGCAGCGTAGATCAACAGGGCAACACCATATATTTT. V is TRBV9 and J is TRBJ1-3, with a possible D match to TRBD1 (6 bases). Germline CDR1 SGDLS, CDR2 YYNGEE. Trimming pared 0 bases from V and 7 bases from J, leaving 11 bases between. This CDR3 comprises 14 residues.

This chain links TRBV14 with TRBJ1-6; D is unclear. CDR3 length equals 15 residues. The V and J ends lost 1 base and 5 bases respectively, with 9 bases between them. Germline CDR1 is SGHDN and CDR2 is FVKESK. The CDR3 region is CASSQGLRDNSPLHF. CDR3 in DNA: TGTGCCAGCAGCCAAGGACTAAGGGATAATTCACCCCTCCACTTT.

This clone was found once. The CDR3 loop reads CASSLVGQDEAFF. CDR3 DNA: TGTGCCAGCAGCTTAGTGGGGCAAGACGAAGCTTTCTTT. V is TRBV7-2 and J is TRBJ1-1; tentatively, D is TRBD1 (5 bases). V shed 1 base and J shed 8 bases, with 11 bases lying between them. This CDR3 comprises 13 residues. Looked up from germline, CDR1 is SGHTA and CDR2 is FQGNSA. Full variable domain (rest looked up from reference TRBV7-2 and TRBJ1-1): GAGVSQSPSNKVTEKGKDVELRCDPISGHTALYWYRQSLGQGLEFLIYFQGNSAPDKSGLPSDRFSAERTGGSVSTLTIQRTQQEDSAVYLCASSLVGQDEAFFGQGTRLTVV.

In this sample, this clone turned up once. The rearrangement uses TRBV6-5 and TRBJ1-4, with 7 bases aligning to TRBD1. J lost 7 bases, V lost 6 bases, and 11 bases had no gene match. The germline V gene has CDR1 MNHEY and CDR2 SVGAGI. There are 15 residues in the CDR3. The CDR3 region has the DNA TGTGCCAGCAGAAGGTCGGGACAGCCTTCTGAAAAACTGTTTTTT. It codes for CASRRSGQPSEKLFF.

This clone has just a few counts. Here the CDR3 DNA reads TGTGCCAGCAGCTTAGGGGGAGCCCGAAACACCATATATTTT. It specifies CASSLGGARNTIYF. The V gene is TRBV11-3, the J gene TRBJ1-3; D gene ambiguous. The CDR3 totals 14 residues. CDR1 is SGHNT, CDR2 YENEEA, per germline. With 1 base removed from V and 5 bases from J, the gap between germline ends came to 9 bases. Combining the CDR3 with reference TRBV11-3 and TRBJ1-3 gives the whole variable domain EAGVVQSPRYKIIEKKQPVAFWCNPISGHNTLYWYLQNLGQGPELLIRYENEEAVDDSQLPKDRFSAERLKGVDSTLKIQPAELGDSAVYLCASSLGGARNTIYFGEGSWLTVV.

The chain couples TRBV29-1 to TRBJ1-3; no reliable D call. CDR3 length: 15 amino acids. Germline V gene lookup returns CDR1 SQVTM and CDR2 ANQGSEA. The germline V and J ends were trimmed by 0 bases and 0 bases, with 9 bases remaining between them. CDR3 sequence reads: CSVEDEDFSGNTIYF. DNA for the CDR3: TGCAGCGTTGAAGACGAAGATTTCTCTGGAAACACCATATATTTT.

The chain links TRBV3-1 (or the pseudogene TRBV3-2) to TRBJ1-3; D may be TRBD1 (6 bases). V gave up 1 base and J gave up 3 bases, with 16 bases separating them. This CDR3 spans 17 amino acids. The germline V gene encodes CDR1 LGHDT and CDR2 YNNKEL (reference sequence). CDR3 loop: CASSQGGVRGGGNTIYF. CDR3 nucleotides: TGTGCCAGCAGCCAAGGAGGGGTCAGGGGTGGTGGAAACACCATATATTTT.

V usage is TRBV7-9 and J usage is TRBJ1-2; 10 nucleotides match TRBD1. Unmatched junction bases numbered 7, after V lost 5 bases and J lost 4 bases. Per the germline V gene, CDR1 is SEHNR and CDR2 is FQNEAQ (reference sequence). The CDR3 has 15 residues. In nucleotides, the CDR3 is TGTGCCAGCAGCGTGACAGGGGGCGTAGGCTATGGCTACACCTTC. Protein product: CASSVTGGVGYGYTF.

This chain links TRBV19 with TRBJ2-2; TRBD2 matches at 11 bases. CDR1 is LNHDA, CDR2 SQIVND, per germline (reference sequence). V was pared by 3 bases and J by 1 base, with 4 bases of the junction left unmatched. This CDR3 is built from 17 residues. The CDR3 is CASSIRLAGMNTGELFF. The CDR3 bases are TGTGCCAGTAGTATCCGACTAGCGGGGATGAACACCGGGGAGCTGTTTTTT.

The chain carries TRBV23-1 and TRBJ1-1; unclear D gene. TRBV23-1 counts as an open reading frame of uncertain function. The CDR3 extends over 14 amino acids. V was clipped by 0 bases and J by 5 bases, with 10 bases between them. In DNA, the CDR3 is TGCGCCAGCAGTCAATCATCCATTGAAACTGAAGCTTTCTTT. It translates to CASSQSSIETEAFF.

V and J are TRBV7-2 and TRBJ2-7, with 8 bases identical to TRBD1. This CDR3 region has 16 residues. Germline loops: CDR1 SGHTA, CDR2 FQGNSA. Losses at the gene ends were 1 base for V and 3 bases for J; bases not matched to a gene: 8. The CDR3 bases are TGTGCCAGCAGCTTAGGGTGGGACAGGAGATTCTACGAGCAGTACTTC. Translated, it gives CASSLGWDRRFYEQYF.

The V call is TRBV2, the J call TRBJ1-2; TRBD1 matches 9 bases. Germline V lookup: CDR1 SNHLY, CDR2 FYNNEI. The CDR3 contains 13 residues. Trimming at V came to 4 bases and at J to 5 bases, leaving 2 bases not matched to a gene. The CDR3 nucleotides read TGTGCCAGCAGTGGGGACAGGGCTTATGGCTACACCTTC. It encodes CASSGDRAYGYTF. Drawing the rest from reference TRBV2 and TRBJ1-2, the complete variable domain is EPEVTQTPSHQVTQMGQEVILRCVPISNHLYFYWYRQILGQKVEFLVSFYNNEISEKSEIFDDQFSVERPDGSNFTLKIRSTKLEDSAMYFCASSGDRAYGYTFGSGTRLTVV.

The CDR3 reads CASSFGSGSSYNSPLHF. The CDR3, as DNA: TGTGCCAGCAGTTTTGGGTCGGGAAGCTCCTATAATTCACCCCTCCACTTT. The chain recombines TRBV28 with TRBJ1-6, with D unclear. Trimming shortened V by 3 bases and J by 0 bases, and 12 bases separated the two germline ends. Germline V CDR1 and CDR2: MDHEN, SYDVKM. The CDR3 spans 17 residues.